This TCR beta chain emerged from a study of cytotoxic CD8 clonotypes in ibrutinib-treated CLL (dated by TCRdb to 2020 to 2023). As for the study more broadly: The cohort included about 15 treatment-naive and roughly 10 relapsed/refractory patients; around 18 were IGHV unmutated. Of the approximately 94 people in the trial, approximately 24 had longitudinal samples available. Cryopreserved peripheral blood mononuclear cells were collected at three points: before therapy, at response, and at either sustained remission or disease progression. On average, each sample had 255,043 productive templates and more than 75,000 productive rearrangements. Response samples were taken after a median of roughly eleven months on treatment, ranging from about 6 to 40 months. All remission and progressive disease samples were collected while patients were still receiving ibrutinib. Responses were partial in some 24 patients and complete in 2; after median around 68 months follow-up, about 14 stayed in remission and 12 progressed. The paper as a whole reports these results and caveats: At baseline, clonality was higher than in age-matched healthy donors and showed a strong correlation with circulating CD8+ T-cell counts. Public clonotypes were rare and either contracted or stayed stable during treatment, and the rise in clonality at ibrutinib response reflected the expansion of private clonotypes. Sampling times were not matched between sustained-remission and progressing patients, and lymph node repertoires were not studied. An increase in clonality was observed at ibrutinib response, with clonality remaining stable during sustained remission and falling back toward baseline at progression.

Concerning this clone: What this receptor recognizes is not known. No qualities accompany the bases; no much larger clone lies one base away.

The sample's time point label, decoded: progressive disease on ibrutinib. For TCR beta library preparation, roughly 2 micrograms of genomic DNA were extracted from the cryopreserved PBMCs. Longitudinal blood samples from CLL patients on ibrutinib monotherapy underwent high-throughput TCR beta sequencing. The patients were enrolled in a single-center, open-label phase 2 trial of ibrutinib monotherapy. Each clonotype received, on average, approximately 9.9x coverage in deep resolution sequencing performed on a MiSeq, where the target depth lay between 1 in 1 million and 1 in 200,000 T cells. The immunoSEQ hsTCRB Kit was used to generate the TCR beta libraries. Processing in the source paper ran as follows. The data were analyzed with ImmunoSEQ Analyzer and ImmunoSEQ Data Assistant, and V, D and J gene assignments followed IMGT definitions. Clonality was computed as one minus normalized Shannon entropy of productive rearrangement frequencies, ranging from 0 to 1. Public clonotype analysis was restricted to overrepresented clonotypes comprising at least 0.05% of each patient's repertoire. About a dozen repertoires from age-matched healthy donors, obtained from immuneACCESS, served as clonality controls. TCRdb stores this immuneACCESS table with in-frame sequences only. Part of the clones is absent; in the studies checked, under half of the shortfall reflects unresolved V genes, and no reason is known for the rest. The V and J calls and the clone size are those of that table, but D and trimming were determined from the DNA. The sample data list under 300,000 clones, and 76% of these were observed just once. The ten largest account for roughly 5.7% of the sample.

The source was PBMCs, collected at disease progression, from a patient treated with ibrutinib. The sequence came from a human donor with chronic lymphocytic leukemia.

The nucleotide sequence reads TGTGCCAGCAGCTTAAATGGGGGACAGTTAGCCACCGGGGAGCTGTTTTTT. This gives the protein CASSLNGGQLATGELFF. Recombination connected TRBV7-8 to TRBJ2-2; 7 central bases correspond to TRBD1. CDR1 and CDR2 are drawn from the germline V gene: SGHVS, FQNEAQ. There are 17 amino acids in the CDR3, from cysteine to phenylalanine inclusive. The retained sequence is limited to the CDR3, 51 bases, with the frame set at the first base. V trim: 2 bases; J trim: 4 bases; unmatched bases: 10. Where the CDR3 stops, the reference TRBV7-8 and TRBJ2-2 genes take over; the full variable domain is GAGVSQSPRYKVAKRGQDVALRCDPISGHVSLFWYQQALGQGPEFLTYFQNEAQLDKSGLPSDRFFAERPEGSVSTLKIQRTQQEDSAVYLCASSLNGGQLATGELFFGEGSRLTVL.